There are many counts of the clone carrying this T cell receptor (beta chain). Trimming took off 3 bases at V and 1 base at J, with 7 bases between the two ends. The CDR3 contains 15 residues. These data belong to a study of T cells after yellow fever vaccination. Study summary: When fractions had low cell numbers, they were prepared with SMART-Seq v4 Ultra Low Input.

TCRdb reprocessed the 5' RACE reads with MiXCR, giving one entry per CDR3 protein. The repertoire holds 400,000 or so distinct CDR3 sequences, about 6.2% seen once, with approximately 15% in the top ten. The clonotype comes from a man aged 25-45 years who received the YFV17D yellow fever vaccine. The starting material was PBMCs, obtained 5 days after the yellow fever booster vaccination. The chain uses TRBV12-3 or TRBV12-4 and TRBJ2-6, with TRBD2 as a possible D gene (5 bases). CDR3 DNA: TGTGCCAGCAGTTTGGGAGTTTCTGGGGCCAACGTCCTGACTTTC. Protein product: CASSLGVSGANVLTF.